A single sample gave rise to the 6 T cell receptor beta chains below, sequenced in a study of blood T cell repertoires in COVID-19. The table came from immunoSEQ multiplex PCR; TCRdb's copy has only in-frame clones and leaves some out. Of about 150,000 clones listed, roughly 80% are singletons. Sequencing used peripheral blood. Source of these receptors: a woman aged 60-70 years with acute or convalescent COVID-19.

The chain combines TRBV10-3 with TRBJ1-4; tentatively, D is TRBD1 (5 bases). Looked up from germline, CDR1 is ENHRY and CDR2 is SYGVKD. Trimming stripped 5 bases from V and 1 base from J, with 8 bases between. This CDR3 is built from 14 residues. CDR3 nucleotide sequence: TGTGCCATCAGTCCAGGGCAAACTAATGAAAAACTGTTTTTT. This gives the protein CAISPGQTNEKLFF.

The chain couples TRBV4-1 to TRBJ2-3, with D tentatively TRBD1 (5 bases). The CDR3 runs 16 residues. Germline-derived CDR1 and CDR2 are MGHRA and YSYEKL. V lost 4 bases, J lost 2 bases, and 16 bases lay in between. This CDR3 is CASSLPTASSTDTQYF. The CDR3 DNA reads TGCGCCAGCAGCCTCCCGACAGCCTCTTCCACAGATACGCAGTATTTT.

The chain links TRBV18 to TRBJ2-5; a weak D match, TRBD1 (5 bases). Germline CDR1 is KGHSH and CDR2 is LQKENI. The CDR3 runs 15 residues. The ends were cut back, 2 bases at V and 5 bases at J, with 15 bases in the middle. CDR3 nucleotides: TGTGCCAGCTCACCAAATCAGGGCAGAACGGAGACCCAGTACTTC. Its translation: CASSPNQGRTETQYF.

In this sample, this clone turned up a few times. The chain carries TRBV2 and TRBJ2-7; 7 bases match TRBD1. CDR1 is SNHLY and CDR2 is FYNNEI in the germline V gene. The CDR3 loop spans 13 amino acids. Losses at the gene ends were 6 bases for V and 3 bases for J; bases not matched to a gene: 5. The CDR3 here is CASRAQGHYEQYF. The DNA of the CDR3 is TGTGCCAGCAGGGCACAGGGGCACTACGAGCAGTACTTC.

J is TRBJ1-2 and V is TRBV12-5; possibly TRBD1 for D (5 bases). CDR1 is LGHNT, CDR2 FRNRAP, per germline. This CDR3 comprises 13 residues. The V and J ends lost 9 bases and 2 bases respectively, with 13 bases between them. The DNA for the CDR3 is TGTGCTAGAGGAGTAGGGGTAAACTATGGCTACACCTTC. Its translation: CARGVGVNYGYTF.

The V and J genes are TRBV10-3 and TRBJ1-1; weak D call: TRBD1 (5 bases). The CDR3 length is 14 residues. Looked up from germline, CDR1 is ENHRY and CDR2 is SYGVKD. Trimming shortened V by 6 bases and J by 0 bases, and 11 bases separated the two germline ends. The CDR3 spells CAIRKTEMNTEAFF. The CDR3, as DNA: TGTGCCATCAGGAAGACAGAAATGAACACTGAAGCTTTCTTT.